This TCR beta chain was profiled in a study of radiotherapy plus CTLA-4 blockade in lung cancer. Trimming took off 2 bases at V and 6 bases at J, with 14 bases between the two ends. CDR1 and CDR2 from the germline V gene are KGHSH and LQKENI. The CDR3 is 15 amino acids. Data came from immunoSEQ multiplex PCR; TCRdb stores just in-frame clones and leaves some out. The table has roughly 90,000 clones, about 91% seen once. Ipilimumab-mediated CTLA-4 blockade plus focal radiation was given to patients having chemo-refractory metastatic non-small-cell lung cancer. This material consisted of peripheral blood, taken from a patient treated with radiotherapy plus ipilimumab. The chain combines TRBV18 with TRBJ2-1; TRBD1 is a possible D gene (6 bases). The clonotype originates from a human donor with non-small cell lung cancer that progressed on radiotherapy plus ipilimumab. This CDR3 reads CASSPIPTGPNEQFF. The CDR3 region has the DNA TGTGCCAGCTCACCAATCCCGACAGGACCCAATGAGCAGTTCTTC.